This T cell receptor (beta chain) was identified in a study of blood T cells in healthy people across ages. Through a sample-barcoded 5' primer and a J-beta primer mix, a second PCR was run for roughly 7 to 11 cycles. Each cDNA molecule was tagged by a template-switch adaptor with 12 random nucleotides. TCRdb re-called the 5' RACE reads through MiXCR, storing one row per CDR3 protein. The sample has fewer than 1.5 million distinct CDR3 sequences; approximately 38% are singletons. Every participating donor contributed roughly 9.6 milliliters of peripheral blood through a draw. This clonotype showed up just a few times. The antigen remains undetermined. The CDR3 loop spans 16 amino acids. V lost 6 bases to trimming and J lost 1 base, with 18 bases between them. The germline V gene encodes CDR1 SGHRS and CDR2 YFSETQ. General study results and limits: With age, beta diversity per million T cells declined roughly linearly, significantly by about 37.

Source material: blood. This receptor was identified in a young woman in good health. The genes are TRBV5-1 and TRBJ2-3; weak D call: TRBD1 (5 bases). CDR3 region: CASNVGATSRTDTQYF. DNA for the CDR3: TGCGCCAGCAATGTTGGGGCCACGTCTCGCACAGATACGCAGTATTTT.